This entry lists 4 T cell receptor beta chains sequenced from one sample in a study of monozygotic twins with inflammatory bowel disease. TCRdb reprocessed the 5' RACE reads; each CDR3 protein has one entry and no DNA is given. The sample includes approximately 400,000 distinct CDR3 sequences. The sequenced sample consisted of blood. The source of these receptors is a human donor with ulcerative colitis or Crohn's disease, or a healthy co-twin of an affected twin (not recorded which).

This chain links TRBV6-2 or TRBV6-3 with TRBJ2-5; TCRdb indicates TRBD2, and absent DNA this call remains unverified. The germline V gene has CDR1 MNHEY and CDR2 SVGEGT. The CDR3 is made up of 17 amino acids. CDR3 region: CASSYNSASGPQETQYF.

This CDR3 is CASSREGNRYSNQPQHF. The chain has TRBV4-1 and TRBJ1-5. CDR1 is MGHRA, CDR2 YSYEKL, per germline. The CDR3 covers 17 residues.

The rearrangement uses TRBV20-1 and TRBJ1-2. The CDR3 runs 12 residues. Germline V CDR1 and CDR2: DFQATT, SNEGSKA (reference sequence). CDR3 residues: CSAPNPNYGYTF.

The chain joins TRBV28 to TRBJ1-1; TCRdb selects TRBD1, and the lack of DNA leaves this call unchecked. Looked up from germline, CDR1 is MDHEN and CDR2 is SYDVKM. This CDR3 region has 18 residues. The CDR3 here is CASSPPNIPGTRNTEAFF.